Below are 9 T cell receptor beta chains sequenced from a single sample in a study of regulatory T cells in long-lasting Graves disease. HTBI primers from iRepertoire and Arm-PCR of CDR3 regions yielded the TCR beta libraries. TCRdb independently ran MiXCR on the multiplex PCR reads; one entry per CDR3 protein. The sample shows approximately 400,000 distinct CDR3 sequences, around 23% of them seen only once. Time point of the sample: persistent/refractory GD, antithyroid drugs over 5 years with positive TRAb. PBMC-extracted RNA yielded the TCR library. Sample: peripheral blood mononuclear cells (PBMCs), taken when the disease was refractory, from a patient treated with antithyroid drugs. Every receptor here comes from a woman in her thirties or forties with Graves disease.

This clonotype was counted at least ten times. The V call is TRBV29-1, the J call TRBJ1-1, with D perhaps matching TRBD1 (6 bases). The CDR3 runs to 13 residues. V lost 7 bases and J 5 bases, leaving 17 bases between the germline ends. The germline gives CDR1 SQVTM, CDR2 ANQGSEA. The CDR3 sequence is CSAALRQETEAFF. The CDR3 bases are TGCAGCGCCGCCTTGAGACAGGAGACTGAAGCTTTCTTT.

The rearrangement joins TRBV6-1 to TRBJ1-1; D gene unclear. The CDR3 is 13 amino acids. The germline V gene encodes CDR1 MNHNS and CDR2 SASEGT. Trimming took off 5 bases at V and 5 bases at J, with 12 bases between the two ends. CDR3 residues: CASSPRRPTEAFF. As DNA, the CDR3 is TGTGCCAGCAGTCCTCGACGACCGACTGAAGCTTTCTTT.

Details on this clonotype: This may arise from a read error, as a much more abundant clone is one base away. The chain carries TRBV11-2 and TRBJ1-1, with D possibly TRBD1 on 5 matching bases. Looked up from germline, CDR1 is SGHAT and CDR2 is FQNNGV. The ends were cut back, 5 bases at V and 6 bases at J, with 16 bases in the middle. This CDR3 spans 14 amino acids. The CDR3 sequence: CASSPGTVGAEAFF. The CDR3 coding sequence is TGTGCCAGCAGCCCTGGGACGGTGGGGGCTGAAGCTTTCTTT.

This clonotype appeared many times. V gene TRBV28 combines with J gene TRBJ2-7, with 8 bases aligning to TRBD1. The junction had 11 bases not matched to a gene; V was cut back by 2 bases and J by 5 bases. The CDR3 contains 16 residues. CDR1 and CDR2 from the germline V gene are MDHEN and SYDVKM. This chain's CDR3 is CASSLPGQGWSDEQYF. CDR3 in DNA: TGTGCCAGCAGTTTACCCGGACAGGGCTGGTCAGACGAGCAGTACTTC.

This clonotype has just a few counts. The rearrangement joins TRBV12-3 or TRBV12-4 to TRBJ2-2, with 11 positions matching TRBD2. The CDR3 contains 15 residues. Unmatched junction bases numbered 3, after V lost 6 bases and J lost 3 bases. Written as DNA, the CDR3 is TGTGCCAGCAGCCGGACTAGCGGGTACACCGGGGAGCTGTTTTTT. Protein product: CASSRTSGYTGELFF.

This clonotype was observed many times. The genes are TRBV6-2 or TRBV6-3 and TRBJ1-1; D unclear. Germline values: CDR1 MNHEY, CDR2 SVGEGT. This CDR3 region has 16 residues. Trimming took off 5 bases at V and 5 bases at J, with 21 bases between the two ends. The CDR3 protein is CASSVRTAALGTEAFF. In DNA, the CDR3 is TGTGCCAGCAGTGTTCGGACGGCGGCCCTAGGGACTGAAGCTTTCTTT.

This clonotype has at least ten counts. The chain employs TRBV20-1 and TRBJ1-4, with D possibly matching TRBD1 (5 bases). The CDR3 has 16 residues. The germline V gene has CDR1 DFQATT and CDR2 SNEGSKA (reference sequence). V shed 3 bases and J shed 4 bases, with 18 bases lying between them. The CDR3 sequence is CSASATPRVVNEKLFF. Written as DNA, the CDR3 is TGCAGTGCTAGTGCCACACCCAGGGTGGTTAATGAAAAACTGTTTTTT.

This clonotype has only a few counts. The CDR3 loop reads CASSRQGAPIYEQYF. The CDR3 region has the DNA TGTGCCAGCAGCCGACAGGGGGCACCTATCTACGAGCAGTACTTC. V gene TRBV7-9 combines with J gene TRBJ2-7, with 10 nucleotides matching TRBD1. Germline V gene data show CDR1 as SEHNR and CDR2 as FQNEAQ (reference sequence). Losses at the gene ends were 5 bases for V and 3 bases for J; bases not matched to a gene: 7. This CDR3 has 15 residues.

As for this clonotype: Being one base from a much bigger clone, this may be a read error. The J gene is TRBJ1-1, the V gene TRBV24-1, with D maybe TRBD1 (6 bases). The CDR3 spans 13 residues. V lost 9 bases and J lost 10, with 20 bases in between. Germline loops: CDR1 KGHDR, CDR2 SFDVKD. This CDR3 is CATQNPHRVGAFF. In DNA, the CDR3 is TGTGCCACCCAAAACCCCCACAGGGTTGGAGCTTTCTTT.